The T cell receptor (beta chain) under discussion was sequenced for a study of blood T cells in healthy people across ages. CDR1 and CDR2 (germline): LGHNT, FRNRAP. Trimming at V came to 6 bases and at J to 4 bases, leaving 16 bases not matched to a gene. The CDR3 contains 17 residues. Only a few counts were recorded for this clonotype. What it binds is not known. A second PCR, run for about 7 to 11 cycles, used a sample-barcoded 5' primer plus a J-beta primer mix. A template-switch adaptor containing 12 random nucleotides labeled each cDNA molecule. Each CDR3 protein is one row after TCRdb ran MiXCR on the 5' RACE reads. Of roughly 1.9 million distinct CDR3 sequences listed, 35% to 50% are singletons. General observations from the study: Using unsorted PBMCs precluded a conclusive naive versus antigen-experienced comparison. Naive T cell percentage showed a strong correlation with the diversity of TCR beta.

The material sequenced was blood. V and J are TRBV12-5 and TRBJ1-2; 8 bases agree with TRBD1. This TCR came from a human donor in good health. CDR3 region: CASGSSPGGLGIYGYTF. The CDR3 DNA is TGTGCTAGTGGATCCTCCCCAGGGGGCCTAGGGATCTATGGCTACACCTTC. The full variable domain, completed using reference TRBV12-5 and TRBJ1-2, is DARVTQTPRHKVTEMGQEVTMRCQPILGHNTVFWYRQTMMQGLELLAYFRNRAPLDDSGMPKDRFSAEMPDATLATLKIQPSEPRDSAVYFCASGSSPGGLGIYGYTFGSGTRLTVV.